The 16 T cell receptor beta chains below were found in one sample sequenced in a study of pediatric ulcerative colitis. Produced via immunoSEQ multiplex PCR; TCRdb's table is partial and in-frame only. Among about 14,000 clones, 80% to 90% were seen once, and the ten largest hold 0.8% to 1%. What was sequenced was blood. These receptors were taken from a boy younger than 18 with moderate ulcerative colitis.

The V and J genes are TRBV7-9 and TRBJ2-5; D remains unclear. The CDR3 extends over 13 amino acids. V lost 6 bases, J lost 7 bases, and 15 bases lay in between. CDR1 and CDR2 (germline): SEHNR, FQNEAQ (reference sequence). DNA for the CDR3: TGTGCCAGCAGTCCCGGGCCTCCGGGGACCCAGTACTTC. Encoded protein: CASSPGPPGTQYF.

The chain employs TRBV7-9 and TRBJ2-2; no reliable D call. The CDR3 length is 14 residues. V shed 0 bases and J shed 5 bases, with 7 bases lying between them. Germline CDR1 reads SEHNR; CDR2 reads FQNEAQ (reference sequence). CDR3 nucleotides: TGTGCCAGCAGCTTAGCGGGAAAGACCGGGGAGCTGTTTTTT. Amino acid sequence: CASSLAGKTGELFF. Based on the CDR3 plus reference TRBV7-9 and TRBJ2-2, the full variable domain is DTGVSQNPRHKITKRGQNVTFRCDPISEHNRLYWYRQTLGQGPEFLTYFQNEAQLEKSRLLSDRFSAERPKGSFSTLEIQRTEQGDSAMYLCASSLAGKTGELFFGEGSRLTVL.

J is TRBJ2-2 and V is TRBV7-9, with 10 positions matching TRBD2. Germline lookup yields CDR1 SEHNR and CDR2 FQNEAQ (reference sequence). The CDR3 covers 16 residues. V lost 5 bases, J lost 9 bases, and 12 bases stayed unmatched. The CDR3 region is CASSLRIAGGFRELFF. Written as DNA, the CDR3 is TGTGCCAGCAGCCTCCGCATAGCGGGGGGTTTTAGGGAGCTGTTTTTT.

The chain joins TRBV6-1 to TRBJ2-1; the match to TRBD2 covers 9 bases. This CDR3 is built from 15 residues. The germline V gene has CDR1 MNHNS and CDR2 SASEGT. V lost 6 bases, J lost 7 bases, and 10 bases stayed unmatched. The DNA for the CDR3 is TGTGCCAGCAGGGCCCGGGTAGCGGGAGTTAATGAGCAGTTCTTC. Its protein product is CASRARVAGVNEQFF.

V usage is TRBV7-2 and J usage is TRBJ1-5; TRBD1 is a possible D gene (5 bases). Germline V lookup: CDR1 SGHTA, CDR2 FQGNSA. The ends were cut back, 5 bases at V and 4 bases at J, with 18 bases in the middle. The CDR3 has 16 amino acids. The CDR3 nucleotides are TGTGCCAGCAGCCCCCCCGGTGGGTGGGGGAATCAGCCCCAGCATTTT. Amino acid sequence: CASSPPGGWGNQPQHF.

The J gene is TRBJ1-5, the V gene TRBV7-9; D not certain. The CDR3 has 16 residues. V lost 5 bases to trimming and J lost 3 bases, with 17 bases between them. Germline CDR1 SEHNR, CDR2 FQNEAQ (reference sequence). CDR3 region: CASSPSQLKDNQPQHF. The CDR3 bases are TGTGCCAGCAGCCCCTCCCAGCTCAAAGACAATCAGCCCCAGCATTTT.

The chain links TRBV29-1 to TRBJ1-6; 7 nucleotides line up with TRBD1. The CDR3 loop spans 14 amino acids. Germline CDR1 and CDR2: SQVTM and ANQGSEA. The J segment lost 7 bases and the V segment lost 6 bases, leaving 9 bases of the junction unmatched. The CDR3 region is CSVSTGQENSPLHF. In nucleotides, the CDR3 is TGCAGCGTCTCGACAGGGCAGGAGAATTCACCCCTCCACTTT.

The V and J genes are TRBV5-1 and TRBJ2-1, with 8 bases fitting TRBD2. CDR1 is SGHRS, CDR2 YFSETQ, per germline. The CDR3 runs 16 residues. With 0 bases clipped from V and 4 bases from J, the junction kept 6 bases outside the gene matches. CDR3 protein: CASSLGGSGAYNEQFF. The CDR3 region has the DNA TGCGCCAGCAGCTTGGGAGGTAGCGGGGCATACAATGAGCAGTTCTTC. The complete variable domain, with remaining parts taken from reference TRBV5-1 and TRBJ2-1, reads KAGVTQTPRYLIKTRGQQVTLSCSPISGHRSVSWYQQTPGQGLQFLFEYFSETQRNKGNFPGRFSGRQFSNSRSEMNVSTLELGDSALYLCASSLGGSGAYNEQFFGPGTRLTVL.

The rearrangement joins TRBV28 to TRBJ2-6; D is unclear. From germline, CDR1 is MDHEN and CDR2 SYDVKM. There are 15 residues in the CDR3. Between the trimmed V and J ends, which lost 4 bases and 0 bases, there was a span of 7 bases. In DNA form, the CDR3 reads TGTGCCAGCAGTTCGGGTATCTCTGGGGCCAACGTCCTGACTTTC. Amino acids: CASSSGISGANVLTF.

V gene TRBV29-1 combines with J gene TRBJ2-5, with D maybe TRBD2 (6 bases). Trimming left V 6 bases short and J 1 base short, with 12 bases between. Looked up from germline, CDR1 is SQVTM and CDR2 is ANQGSEA. The length of the CDR3 is 13 residues. As DNA, the CDR3 is TGCAGCGTCGGGGGATCGGGCCAAGAGACCCAGTACTTC. Its translation is CSVGGSGQETQYF.

This chain connects TRBV30 to TRBJ2-7; 7 bases fit TRBD1. The germline CDR1 and CDR2 sequences are GTSNPN and SVGIG (reference sequence). Trimming took 5 bases from V and 6 from J; bases not matched to a gene: 7. This CDR3 spans 12 amino acids. The CDR3 nucleotides are TGTGCCTGGGAGGAAAGACAGGGCGAGCAGTACTTC. It translates to CAWEERQGEQYF.

This sequence joins TRBV19 and TRBJ2-1, with D maybe TRBD2 (6 bases). V shed 10 bases and J shed 4 bases, with 14 bases lying between them. The CDR3 is 13 amino acids. Per germline, CDR1 LNHDA and CDR2 SQIVND (reference sequence). The CDR3: CATRRDLYNEQFF. The CDR3 DNA reads as TGTGCCACCCGTCGGGACTTATACAATGAGCAGTTCTTC.

This sequence joins TRBV7-6 and TRBJ2-1; D uncertain. Trimming stripped 5 bases from V and 0 bases from J, with 14 bases between. This CDR3 spans 16 amino acids. The germline CDR1 and CDR2 sequences are SGHVS and FNYEAQ. This CDR3 is CASSPKWGYSYNEQFF. In DNA form, the CDR3 reads TGTGCCAGCAGCCCCAAGTGGGGATACTCCTACAATGAGCAGTTCTTC.

A single count supports this clone. V usage is TRBV7-2 and J usage is TRBJ2-6; 9 nucleotides align to TRBD1. V dropped 5 bases and J dropped 2; count of bases not matched to a gene: 7. The CDR3 runs to 17 residues. CDR1 is SGHTA and CDR2 is FQGNSA in the germline V gene. The CDR3 DNA reads as TGTGCCAGCAGCGTAGGGACAGGGAGGGCTGGGGCCAACGTCCTGACTTTC. It translates to CASSVGTGRAGANVLTF.

The V and J genes are TRBV10-1 and TRBJ1-2; TRBD1 matches 9 bases. With V trimmed by 4 bases and J by 7 bases, 4 bases remained unmatched. Germline V gene lookup returns CDR1 WNHNN and CDR2 SYGVQD (reference sequence). This CDR3 contains 13 residues. The CDR3, as DNA: TGCGCCAGCAGTGCGGGACAGGGAATTGGCTACACCTTC. Its translation: CASSAGQGIGYTF.

The chain is built from TRBV6-5 and TRBJ2-4, with no clear D. Germline CDR1 and CDR2: MNHEY and SVGAGI. This CDR3 contains 13 residues. Trimming took off 5 bases at V and 0 bases at J, with 5 bases between the two ends. The chain's CDR3 is CASSPIAKNIQYF. CDR3 sequence (DNA): TGTGCCAGCAGTCCCATAGCCAAAAACATTCAGTACTTC.